The rows below give T cell receptor beta chains drawn from one sample of a study of shared clonotypes between healthy human individuals. The data were produced by immunoSEQ multiplex PCR, yet TCRdb's version contains in-frame clones alone and is incomplete. The table lists roughly 2.2 million clones, over 90% of them singletons. Sequenced input: naive CD4+ T cells from PBMCs. The source is a man aged 18 to 29 in good health. Some clones in this sample may be carry-over from other donors' samples. CDR3s include the opening cysteine and the closing phenylalanine or tryptophan. D genes are given only for firm matches.

j_call | v_call | d_call | cdr3_length | cdr3_aa | cdr3_nt
TRBJ2-1 | TRBV7-2 | - | 17 | CASSPEAAISSYNEQFF | TGTGCCAGCAGCCCCGAGGCGGCTATCAGCTCCTACAATGAGCAGTTCTTC
TRBJ1-2 | TRBV9 | - | 14 | CASSEGGGNYGYTF | TGTGCCAGCAGCGAAGGGGGGGGTAACTATGGCTACACCTTC
TRBJ2-7 | TRBV28 | TRBD2 | 15 | CASSLRAGGLYEQYF | TGTGCCAGCAGTTTAAGGGCGGGAGGACTTTACGAGCAGTACTTC
TRBJ2-3 | TRBV7-2 | TRBD2 | 17 | CASSSTGTRLPTDTQYF | TGTGCCAGCAGCTCCACCGGGACTAGGCTACCCACAGATACGCAGTATTTT
TRBJ1-5 | TRBV7-8 | - | 13 | CASSYWVNQPQHF | TGTGCCAGCAGCTACTGGGTGAATCAGCCCCAGCATTTT
TRBJ1-1 | TRBV7-9 | TRBD1 | 13 | CASSLGQGFEAFF | TGTGCCAGCAGCCTTGGACAGGGGTTTGAAGCTTTCTTT
TRBJ2-5 | TRBV5-1 | - | 14 | CASSLSGNQETQYF | TGCGCCAGCTCCCTGTCGGGGAACCAAGAGACCCAGTACTTC
TRBJ1-1 | TRBV6-5 | - | 13 | CASSYSLNTEAFF | TGTGCCAGCAGTTACTCGTTGAACACTGAAGCTTTCTTT
TRBJ2-5 | TRBV7-9 | - | 11 | CASREGETQYF | TGTGCCAGCAGAGAGGGGGAGACCCAGTACTTC
TRBJ1-2 | TRBV28 | - | 12 | CASSSQAGGYTF | TGTGCCAGCAGCTCCCAGGCGGGTGGCTACACCTTC
TRBJ2-7 | TRBV2 | - | 14 | CASSEALPGQKQYF | TGTGCCAGCAGTGAAGCGCTTCCCGGACAGAAGCAGTACTTC
TRBJ2-7 | TRBV18 | - | 15 | CASSRLAYPTGEQYF | TGTGCCAGCTCCCGCCTGGCGTATCCGACGGGCGAGCAGTACTTC
TRBJ1-1 | TRBV18 | TRBD1 | 14 | CASSPQGADTEAFF | TGTGCCAGCTCACCACAGGGGGCGGACACTGAAGCTTTCTTT